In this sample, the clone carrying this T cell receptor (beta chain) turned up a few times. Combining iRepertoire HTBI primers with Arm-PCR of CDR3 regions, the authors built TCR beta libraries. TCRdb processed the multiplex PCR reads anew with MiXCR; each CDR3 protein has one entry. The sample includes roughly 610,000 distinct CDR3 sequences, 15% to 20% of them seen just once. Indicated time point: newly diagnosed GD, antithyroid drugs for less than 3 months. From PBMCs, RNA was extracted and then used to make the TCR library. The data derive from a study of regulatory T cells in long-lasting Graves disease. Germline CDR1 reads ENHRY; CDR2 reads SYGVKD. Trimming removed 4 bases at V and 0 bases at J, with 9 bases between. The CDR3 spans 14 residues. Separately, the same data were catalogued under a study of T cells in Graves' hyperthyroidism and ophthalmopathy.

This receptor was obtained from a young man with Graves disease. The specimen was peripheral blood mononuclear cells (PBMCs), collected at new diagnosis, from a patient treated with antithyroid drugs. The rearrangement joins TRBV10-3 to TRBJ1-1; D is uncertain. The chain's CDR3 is CAISAEHMNTEAFF. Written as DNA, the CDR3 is TGTGCCATCAGTGCGGAACACATGAACACTGAAGCTTTCTTT.